Following are 28 T cell receptor beta chains from one sample sequenced in a study of metastatic and nonmetastatic thyroid tumors. No treatment of any kind had been given to any patient before thyroid surgery. TCRdb redid the clone calls on the PCR reads using MiXCR. The sample has around 28,000 clones, 25% to 35% seen once; the top ten hold approximately 30%. Sequenced input: blood. These TCRs come from a female donor with papillary thyroid cancer or a benign thyroid nodule (not recorded which). Some clones in this sample may be carry-over from other donors' samples.

This clone was observed many times. The chain is built from TRBV11-2 and TRBJ1-1; 7 bases are a match to TRBD1. This CDR3 spans 13 amino acids. Losses at the gene ends were 8 bases for V and 3 bases for J; bases not matched to a gene: 6. Per germline, CDR1 SGHAT and CDR2 FQNNGV. The CDR3 loop is CASGPTGDTEAFF. CDR3 sequence (DNA): TGTGCCAGCGGCCCTACAGGGGACACTGAAGCTTTCTTT.

The rearrangement uses TRBV5-1 and TRBJ2-3, with TRBD2 matching over 9 bases. This CDR3 spans 15 amino acids. V was clipped by 0 bases and J by 4 bases; unmatched bases: 3. Per germline, CDR1 SGHRS and CDR2 YFSETQ. CDR3: CASSLVGGRADTQYF. The CDR3 region has the DNA TGCGCCAGCAGCTTGGTTGGCGGGAGGGCAGATACGCAGTATTTT.

In this sample, this clone turned up many times. The rearrangement links TRBV10-2 to TRBJ1-6; the match to TRBD1 covers 10 bases. Trimming at V came to 2 bases and at J to 10 bases, leaving 5 bases not matched to a gene. CDR1 is WSHSY, CDR2 SAAADI, per germline. The CDR3 loop spans 15 amino acids. CDR3 nucleotides: TGCGCCAGCAGTGAGGGGACAGGGGATAGGTCACCCCTCCACTTT. This encodes CASSEGTGDRSPLHF.

The V gene is TRBV30, the J gene TRBJ1-2; 7 bases line up with TRBD1. There are 12 residues in the CDR3. Germline lookup yields CDR1 GTSNPN and CDR2 SVGIG (reference sequence). Trimming cost V 3 bases and J 7 bases; bases outside gene matches: 5. CDR3 in DNA: TGTGCCTGGAGGGAGACAGGGCTTGGCTACACCTTC. Translation gives CAWRETGLGYTF.

This clone was detected many times. This clone may be a read error of a much larger clone one base away. This sample includes further DNA sequences coding for the same CDR3. This chain uses TRBV6-2 or TRBV6-3 with TRBJ1-6; the match to TRBD1 covers 7 bases. V shed 8 bases, J shed 8 bases, and the junction held 9 bases outside the gene matches. Germline CDR1 reads MNHEY; CDR2 reads SVGEGT. The CDR3 has 14 amino acids. CDR3 nucleotides: TGTGCCAGCGGGACAGTCTCTGGGTATTCACCCCTCCACTTT. Amino acid sequence: CASGTVSGYSPLHF.

V and J are TRBV11-3 and TRBJ1-2; unclear D gene. Between the trimmed V and J ends, which lost 5 bases and 0 bases, there was a span of 13 bases. Germline-derived CDR1 and CDR2 are SGHNT and YENEEA. This CDR3 is built from 15 residues. In DNA form, the CDR3 reads TGTGCCAGCAGCCGTTCTGGCGACACTAACTATGGCTACACCTTC. Its translation is CASSRSGDTNYGYTF.

DNA of the CDR3: TGTGCCAGCAGCCAAGATCTATCTACAGATACGCAGTATTTT. It specifies CASSQDLSTDTQYF. The chain has TRBV4-2 and TRBJ2-3; D unclear. This CDR3 comprises 14 residues. The germline V and J ends were trimmed by 0 bases and 3 bases, with 7 bases remaining between them. In germline, CDR1 is LGHNA, CDR2 YNFKEQ.

This clone was recorded a few times. The rearrangement links TRBV2 to TRBJ2-5; D may be TRBD1 or TRBD2 (5 bases each). The germline gives CDR1 SNHLY, CDR2 FYNNEI. V lost 1 base and J lost 4, with 22 bases in between. This CDR3 region has 18 residues. The CDR3 reads CASSEDYPGRIQPETQYF. The DNA of the CDR3 is TGTGCCAGCAGTGAAGACTACCCGGGACGGATCCAACCAGAGACCCAGTACTTC. Together with reference TRBV2 and TRBJ2-5, the CDR3 gives the full variable domain: EPEVTQTPSHQVTQMGQEVILRCVPISNHLYFYWYRQILGQKVEFLVSFYNNEISEKSEIFDDQFSVERPDGSNFTLKIRSTKLEDSAMYFCASSEDYPGRIQPETQYFGPGTRLLVL.

This clone was detected only a few times. This chain links TRBV27 with TRBJ2-2; D is tentatively TRBD1 or TRBD2 (5 bases each). The V end was cut by 6 bases, the J end by 0 bases, with 11 bases between. Germline-derived CDR1 and CDR2 are MNHEY and SMNVEV (reference sequence). The CDR3 has 15 residues. The CDR3 DNA reads as TGTGCCAGCAGAAGGCCGGGACCGAACACCGGGGAGCTGTTTTTT. Its translation is CASRRPGPNTGELFF.

This clone was seen at least ten times. CDR3 sequence reads: CASSTVAGAKNIQYF. The CDR3 DNA follows: TGTGCCAGCAGTACTGTAGCGGGAGCCAAAAACATTCAGTACTTC. The V call is TRBV6-2 or TRBV6-3, the J call TRBJ2-4, with 7 bases matching TRBD2. Germline values: CDR1 MNHEY, CDR2 SVGEGT. The CDR3 loop spans 15 amino acids. J gave up 0 bases and V 5 bases, and 4 bases lay outside the gene matches.

As to this clone: An end of the junction does not agree with germline; a read error may underlie this. The CDR3 here is CSARGQGQVTHEKYF. The CDR3 DNA reads as TGCAGTGCTAGGGGCCAGGGACAGGTCACCCACGAGAAGTACTTC. V and J are TRBV20-1 and TRBJ2-7; the match to TRBD1 covers 8 bases. This CDR3 is built from 15 residues. Germline V lookup: CDR1 DFQATT, CDR2 SNEGSKA (reference sequence).

The chain joins TRBV11-3 to TRBJ2-6; TRBD2 matches at 8 bases. Germline values: CDR1 SGHNT, CDR2 YENEEA. After removal of 8 bases from V and 4 bases from J, the junction contained 4 bases not matched to a gene. There are 14 residues in the CDR3. The CDR3 is CASSRGAGANVLTF. The CDR3 DNA follows: TGTGCCAGCTCGCGGGGGGCGGGGGCCAACGTCCTGACTTTC.

This clone was detected ten times or more. Written as DNA, the CDR3 is TGTGCCAGCAGCCAAAACCCGGGAAGTGAAAAACTGTTTTTT. Translating gives CASSQNPGSEKLFF. The genes are TRBV14 and TRBJ1-4; D unresolved. CDR3 length: 14 amino acids. Germline V gene sequence: CDR1 SGHDN, CDR2 FVKESK. V was trimmed by 2 bases and J by 7 bases, leaving 11 bases between them. The whole variable domain, filled in from reference TRBV14 and TRBJ1-4, reads EAGVTQFPSHSVIEKGQTVTLRCDPISGHDNLYWYRRVMGKEIKFLLHFVKESKQDESGMPNNRFLAERTGGTYSTLKVQPAELEDSGVYFCASSQNPGSEKLFFGSGTQLSVL.

This sequence joins TRBV5-1 and TRBJ1-6, with 7 bases lining up with TRBD1. The CDR3 has 16 amino acids. V was pared by 4 bases and J by 10 bases, with 14 bases of the junction left unmatched. Germline V CDR1 and CDR2: SGHRS, YFSETQ. CDR3 nucleotide sequence: TGCGCCAGCAGCCCGACGACCGACAGGGCGGAATCACCCCTCCACTTT. Its translation is CASSPTTDRAESPLHF.

Concerning this clone: One end of the junction fails to match germline, which may point to a read error. The chain links TRBV6-1 to TRBJ2-2; possible D gene TRBD1, 6 bases. In germline, CDR1 is MNHNS, CDR2 SASEGT. The CDR3 loop spans 13 amino acids. The CDR3 here is CASSPRDTGSLFF. CDR3 bases: TGTGCTAGCAGCCCCCGGGACACCGGGTCGCTGTTTTTT.

V is TRBV6-1 and J is TRBJ2-5; tentative D call: TRBD2 (5 bases). V was shortened by 7 bases and J by 8 bases, with 14 bases between the two germline ends. Per the germline V gene, CDR1 is MNHNS and CDR2 is SASEGT. The length of the CDR3 is 12 residues. CDR3: CASTGNRATQYF. CDR3 nucleotide sequence: TGTGCCAGCACCGGGAATCGCGCAACCCAGTACTTC.

This clone was seen only once. Relative to the germline gene, one junction end is altered; a read error may explain this. The rearrangement joins TRBV12-3 or TRBV12-4 to TRBJ1-2; tentatively, D is TRBD1 (5 bases). The CDR3 totals 13 residues. CDR3: CAISVSTDYSYTF. CDR3 nucleotide sequence: TGTGCCATCAGTGTATCGACAGACTATAGCTACACCTTC.

This clone was observed at least ten times. The chain employs TRBV19 and TRBJ1-2; D might be TRBD1 (5 bases). CDR1 and CDR2 (germline): LNHDA, SQIVND (reference sequence). V shed 8 bases and J shed 4 bases, with 11 bases lying between them. The CDR3 totals 12 residues. CDR3 nucleotides: TGTGCCAGTTTTACAGGTTCCTATGGCTACACCTTC. Its translation is CASFTGSYGYTF. Combining the CDR3 with reference TRBV19 and TRBJ1-2 gives the whole variable domain DGGITQSPKYLFRKEGQNVTLSCEQNLNHDAMYWYRQDPGQGLRLIYYSQIVNDFQKGDIAEGYSVSREKKESFPLTVTSAQKNPTAFYLCASFTGSYGYTFGSGTRLTVV.

The chain carries TRBV14 and TRBJ2-7; D is unresolved. The CDR3 spans 12 residues. Trimming removed 1 base at V and 4 bases at J, with 5 bases between. In germline, CDR1 is SGHDN, CDR2 FVKESK. CDR3 protein: CASSQGGYEQYF. In DNA form, the CDR3 reads TGTGCCAGCAGCCAAGGAGGTTACGAGCAGTACTTC. Looking up the rest from reference TRBV14 and TRBJ2-7 gives the full variable domain: EAGVTQFPSHSVIEKGQTVTLRCDPISGHDNLYWYRRVMGKEIKFLLHFVKESKQDESGMPNNRFLAERTGGTYSTLKVQPAELEDSGVYFCASSQGGYEQYFGPGTRLTVT.

This clone was picked up many times. This clone may be a read error of a much larger clone one base away. The chain links TRBV19 to TRBJ1-1, with D perhaps TRBD1 (5 bases). Germline CDR1 is LNHDA and CDR2 is SQIVND (reference sequence). This CDR3 is 14 amino acids long. Here the CDR3 DNA reads TGTGCCAGTAGTATCGGGTGGGGGAACACTGAAGCTCTCTTT. Protein: CASSIGWGNTEALF.

This chain links TRBV19 with TRBJ1-2; possibly TRBD1 for D (5 bases). The V gene lost 3 bases and the J gene lost 2 bases, with 10 bases spanning the gap. The CDR3 consists of 14 residues. Germline CDR1 LNHDA, CDR2 SQIVND (reference sequence). The CDR3 here is CASSIWGSNYGYTF. The CDR3 nucleotides are TGTGCCAGTAGTATTTGGGGGTCCAACTATGGCTACACCTTC.

J is TRBJ2-7 and V is TRBV28; D is ambiguous. Trimming removed 4 bases at V and 4 bases at J, with 20 bases between. The CDR3 spans 16 residues. Per the germline V gene, CDR1 is MDHEN and CDR2 is SYDVKM. The CDR3 is CASSSPTPSQKYEQYF. Here the CDR3 DNA reads TGTGCCAGCAGTTCCCCGACCCCATCTCAGAAATACGAGCAGTACTTC.

This clone was seen ten or more times. V is TRBV2 and J is TRBJ2-5; 9 bases are shared with TRBD1. CDR1 and CDR2 (germline): SNHLY, FYNNEI. This CDR3 has 13 amino acids. J lost 4 bases, V lost 6 bases, and 3 bases had no gene match. CDR3 sequence: CASRTGGGETQYF. In DNA, the CDR3 is TGTGCCAGCAGGACAGGGGGGGGAGAGACCCAGTACTTC.

Ten or more counts support this clone. Just one base apart from a much larger clone, this may be a read error. The V gene is TRBV11-3, the J gene TRBJ1-1; D is ambiguous. The CDR3 runs to 15 residues. CDR1 SGHNT and CDR2 YENEEA come from the germline V gene. CDR3 nucleotide sequence: TGTGCCAGCGGCTTAGCGGCCGGCGCGAACACTGAAGCTTTCTTT. Translated, it gives CASGLAAGANTEAFF.

This clone was counted many times. The genes are TRBV4-1 and TRBJ2-7, with a tentative D call TRBD2 (6 bases). The germline V gene has CDR1 MGHRA and CDR2 YSYEKL. This CDR3 comprises 16 residues. V was pared by 2 bases and J by 2 bases, with 16 bases between. The DNA for the CDR3 is TGCGCCAGCAGCCAACAATGGAGGGGAGTTGCCTACGAGCAGTACTTC. It encodes CASSQQWRGVAYEQYF.

The chain is built from TRBV11-3 and TRBJ2-5; 8 bases align to TRBD1. Per the germline V gene, CDR1 is SGHNT and CDR2 is YENEEA. V shed 5 bases, J shed 5 bases, and the junction held 10 bases outside the gene matches. This CDR3 comprises 15 residues. The CDR3 bases are TGTGCCAGCAGCCAAGACAGGGGAGGTGGTGAGACCCAGTACTTC. Amino acid sequence: CASSQDRGGGETQYF.

The table lists this clone with a few counts. The V call is TRBV28, the J call TRBJ1-5; TRBD1 matches at 8 bases. CDR1 and CDR2 (germline): MDHEN, SYDVKM. The CDR3 runs to 15 residues. J gave up 3 bases and V 8 bases, and 9 bases lay outside the gene matches. The DNA for the CDR3 is TGTGCCAGCCCCGAGACAGGGGCGCCCAATCAGCCCCAGCATTTT. Its protein product is CASPETGAPNQPQHF. The whole variable domain, filled in from reference TRBV28 and TRBJ1-5, reads DVKVTQSSRYLVKRTGEKVFLECVQDMDHENMFWYRQDPGLGLRLIYFSYDVKMKEKGDIPEGYSVSREKKERFSLILESASTNQTSMYLCASPETGAPNQPQHFGDGTRLSIL.

This clone was observed many times. This sequence joins TRBV18 and TRBJ2-5; D unresolved. CDR1 KGHSH and CDR2 LQKENI come from the germline V gene. The CDR3 length is 16 residues. The ends were cut back, 6 bases at V and 0 bases at J, with 17 bases in the middle. This CDR3 reads CASSRLDPAYQETQYF. In DNA form, the CDR3 reads TGTGCCAGCTCCCGACTGGACCCGGCGTACCAAGAGACCCAGTACTTC.